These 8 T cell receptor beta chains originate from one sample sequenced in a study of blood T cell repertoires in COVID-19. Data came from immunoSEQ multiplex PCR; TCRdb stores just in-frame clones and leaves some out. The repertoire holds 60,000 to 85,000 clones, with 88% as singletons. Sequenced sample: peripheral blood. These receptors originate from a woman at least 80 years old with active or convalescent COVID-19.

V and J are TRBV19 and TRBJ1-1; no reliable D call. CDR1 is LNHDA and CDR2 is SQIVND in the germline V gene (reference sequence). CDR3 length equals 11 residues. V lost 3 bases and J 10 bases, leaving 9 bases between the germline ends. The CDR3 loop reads CASSIGPGAFF. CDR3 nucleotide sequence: TGTGCCAGTAGTATCGGCCCGGGAGCTTTCTTT.

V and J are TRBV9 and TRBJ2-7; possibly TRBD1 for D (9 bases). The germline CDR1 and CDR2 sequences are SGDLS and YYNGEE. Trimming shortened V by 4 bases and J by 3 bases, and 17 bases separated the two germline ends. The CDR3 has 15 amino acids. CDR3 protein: CASSSGGTGLYEQYF. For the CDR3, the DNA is TGTGCCAGCAGCTCGGGGGGGACAGGGCTCTACGAGCAGTACTTC.

The CDR3 region is CASSSRQSGYTF. The CDR3 nucleotides read TGTGCCAGCAGCAGTAGACAGTCTGGCTACACCTTC. The genes are TRBV9 and TRBJ1-2; D might be TRBD1 (5 bases). V was shortened by 4 bases and J by 7 bases, with 11 bases between the two germline ends. The CDR3 consists of 12 residues. The germline V gene encodes CDR1 SGDLS and CDR2 YYNGEE.

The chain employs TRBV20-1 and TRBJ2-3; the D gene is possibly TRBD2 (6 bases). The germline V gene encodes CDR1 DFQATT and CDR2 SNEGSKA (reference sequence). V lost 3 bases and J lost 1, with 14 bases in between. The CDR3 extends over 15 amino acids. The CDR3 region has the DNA TGCAGTGCTAGTGGGCGGGGCAGGGGCACAGATACGCAGTATTTT. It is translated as CSASGRGRGTDTQYF.

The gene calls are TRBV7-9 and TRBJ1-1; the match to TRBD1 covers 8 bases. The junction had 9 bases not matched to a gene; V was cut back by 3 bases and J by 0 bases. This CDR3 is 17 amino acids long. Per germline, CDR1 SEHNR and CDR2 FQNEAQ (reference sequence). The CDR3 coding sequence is TGTGCCAGCAGCTTTGGACAGGGACCGGGAATGAACACTGAAGCTTTCTTT. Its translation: CASSFGQGPGMNTEAFF.

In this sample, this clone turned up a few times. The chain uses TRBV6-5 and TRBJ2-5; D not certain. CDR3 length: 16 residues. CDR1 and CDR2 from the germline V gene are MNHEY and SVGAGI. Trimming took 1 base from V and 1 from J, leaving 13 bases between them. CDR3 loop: CASSYLTAALQETQYF. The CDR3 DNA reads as TGTGCCAGCAGTTACTTAACTGCTGCCCTCCAAGAGACCCAGTACTTC.

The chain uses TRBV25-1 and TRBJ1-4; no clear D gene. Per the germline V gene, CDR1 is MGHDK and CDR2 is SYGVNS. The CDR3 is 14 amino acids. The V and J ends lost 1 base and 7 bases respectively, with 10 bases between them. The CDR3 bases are TGTGCCAGCAGTGAATTTGGCCCCTTTGAAAAACTGTTTTTT. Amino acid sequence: CASSEFGPFEKLFF.

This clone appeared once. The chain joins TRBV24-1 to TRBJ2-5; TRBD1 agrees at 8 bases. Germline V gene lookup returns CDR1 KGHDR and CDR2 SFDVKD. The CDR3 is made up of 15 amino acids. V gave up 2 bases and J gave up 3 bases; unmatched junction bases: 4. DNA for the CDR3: TGTGCCACCAGTGATTCCGGGACAGGAGAAGAGACCCAGTACTTC. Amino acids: CATSDSGTGEETQYF.